One sample yielded the 30 T cell receptor beta chains listed below, sequenced in a study of shared clonotypes between healthy human individuals. Data came from immunoSEQ multiplex PCR; TCRdb stores just in-frame clones and leaves some out. The sample records 2,500,000 or so clones, less than 95% being singletons. The specimen sequenced was naive CD4+ T cells from PBMCs. The subset denotes: CD45RA+ positively selected. The source is a man between 18 and 35 years old in good health. Some clones in this sample may be carry-over from other donors' samples.

The rearrangement uses TRBV21-1 and TRBJ2-1; whether TRBD2, the table's D call, matches the DNA was not checked. TRBV21-1 is a pseudogene segment. There are 18 residues in the CDR3. The CDR3 sequence: CASSKGEGTSSSYNEQFF. The CDR3 bases are TGTGCCAGCAGCAAAGGGGAGGGAACCTCGAGCTCCTACAATGAGCAGTTCTTC.

The chain is built from TRBV28 and TRBJ1-1; no definite D call. This CDR3 contains 12 residues. The V end lost 5 bases, the J end lost 7 bases, and 11 bases lay between the germline ends. The germline CDR1 and CDR2 sequences are MDHEN and SYDVKM. This CDR3 reads CASSPWTGEAFF. For the CDR3, the DNA is TGTGCCAGCAGTCCCTGGACGGGTGAAGCTTTCTTT.

CDR3 coding DNA: TGTGCCAGCAGACCACAGGGGTCCTACGAGCAGTACTTC. Residues: CASRPQGSYEQYF. V and J are TRBV6-5 and TRBJ2-7; 7 bases are a match to TRBD1. The CDR3 totals 13 residues. Trimming at V came to 6 bases and at J to 1 base, leaving 3 bases not matched to a gene. Germline CDR1 reads MNHEY; CDR2 reads SVGAGI.

In regard to this clone: The identical CDR3 is also encoded by other nucleotide sequences in the sample. The chain links TRBV5-1 to TRBJ2-3, with 7 bases lining up with TRBD1. V dropped 3 bases and J dropped 4; count of bases not matched to a gene: 2. The CDR3 consists of 13 residues. Germline lookup yields CDR1 SGHRS and CDR2 YFSETQ. As DNA, the CDR3 is TGCGCCAGCAGCTCCCAGGGGGCAGATACGCAGTATTTT. The encoded protein is CASSSQGADTQYF.

The chain combines TRBV7-2 with TRBJ2-5; 9 nucleotides match TRBD2. Trimming at V came to 2 bases and at J to 5 bases, leaving 6 bases not matched to a gene. The CDR3 is made up of 15 amino acids. Germline V gene sequence: CDR1 SGHTA, CDR2 FQGNSA. The CDR3 DNA is TGTGCCAGCAGCTTATTTAGCGGGAGCCTGGAGACCCAGTACTTC. Translation: CASSLFSGSLETQYF.

J is TRBJ2-7 and V is TRBV30; D not resolved. V was shortened by 1 base and J by 2 bases, with 9 bases between the two germline ends. CDR1 is GTSNPN, CDR2 SVGIG, per germline (reference sequence). The CDR3 covers 13 residues. CDR3 coding DNA: TGTGCCTGGAGTGCAATCGAGGCCTACGAGCAGTACTTC. The encoded protein is CAWSAIEAYEQYF.

J is TRBJ2-7 and V is TRBV11-2; D uncertain. The CDR3 has 14 amino acids. Per germline, CDR1 SGHAT and CDR2 FQNNGV. Trimming took off 3 bases at V and 2 bases at J, with 11 bases between the two ends. CDR3 in DNA: TGTGCCAGCAGCTTCTGGCGGAGCCCCTACGAGCAGTACTTC. The encoded protein is CASSFWRSPYEQYF.

The genes are TRBV6-6 and TRBJ1-1; 7 bases line up with TRBD1. Germline V gene data show CDR1 as MNHNY and CDR2 as SVGAGI (reference sequence). The CDR3 contains 14 residues. V lost 7 bases and J lost 6; bases outside the gene matches: 11. The CDR3 protein is CASTPTGRAPEAFF. The CDR3 nucleotides are TGTGCCAGCACCCCGACAGGGAGAGCCCCTGAAGCTTTCTTT.

The genes are TRBV15 and TRBJ1-4; no clear D gene. Germline values: CDR1 LNHNV, CDR2 YYDKDF (reference sequence). Trimming took off 4 bases at V and 0 bases at J, with 12 bases between the two ends. The CDR3 covers 16 residues. The CDR3 region has the DNA TGTGCCACCAGCAACGATATAGGTGCAACTAATGAAAAACTGTTTTTT. Translation gives CATSNDIGATNEKLFF.

This chain joins TRBV25-1 and TRBJ2-5, with a possible D match to TRBD2 (6 bases). Germline V gene lookup returns CDR1 MGHDK and CDR2 SYGVNS. This CDR3 has 13 amino acids. With 5 bases removed from V and 2 bases from J, the gap between germline ends came to 9 bases. The CDR3 sequence: CASSYSGQETQYF. The DNA of the CDR3 is TGTGCCAGCAGTTATAGCGGACAAGAGACCCAGTACTTC.

This CDR3 reads CASSLVQSSSADTQYF. The CDR3 DNA sequence: TGTGCCAGCAGCTTAGTTCAATCGTCTAGCGCAGATACGCAGTATTTT. V gene TRBV7-2 combines with J gene TRBJ2-3, with a tentative D call TRBD2 (6 bases). Germline loops: CDR1 SGHTA, CDR2 FQGNSA. This CDR3 comprises 16 residues. Trimming shortened V by 1 base and J by 4 bases, and 15 bases separated the two germline ends.

The V gene is TRBV10-3, the J gene TRBJ1-2, with unresolved D. V was pared by 0 bases and J by 4 bases, with 15 bases between. This CDR3 region has 16 residues. Germline CDR1 and CDR2: ENHRY and SYGVKD. The CDR3 nucleotides are TGTGCCATCAGTGAGTCGAAAACTGCCATGATCTATGGCTACACCTTC. Amino acids: CAISESKTAMIYGYTF.

There are a few counts of this clone. The chain carries TRBV7-3 and TRBJ1-1; a weak D match, TRBD1 (5 bases). The CDR3 totals 12 residues. V was pared by 6 bases and J by 1 base, with 6 bases between. Germline CDR1 is SGHTA and CDR2 is FQGTGA. Here the CDR3 DNA reads TGTGCCAGCAGGGGGCAGAACACTGAAGCTTTCTTT. It is translated as CASRGQNTEAFF.

The rearrangement uses TRBV20-1 and TRBJ1-2; D call uncertain. The CDR3 consists of 11 residues. Germline V gene sequence: CDR1 DFQATT, CDR2 SNEGSKA (reference sequence). Trimming took 3 bases from V and 4 from J, leaving 6 bases between them. CDR3 in amino acids: CSASRRYGYTF. The CDR3 region has the DNA TGCAGTGCTAGTAGACGCTATGGCTACACCTTC.

The chain recombines TRBV7-9 with TRBJ2-1; a possible D gene is TRBD2 (5 bases). V dropped 4 bases and J dropped 7 bases, with 8 bases sitting between them. Germline V lookup: CDR1 SEHNR, CDR2 FQNEAQ (reference sequence). The CDR3 extends over 12 amino acids. CDR3 bases: TGTGCCAGCAGCTATGGGAGAAATGAGCAGTTCTTC. This encodes CASSYGRNEQFF.

This chain connects TRBV5-1 to TRBJ1-2, with no clear D. The length of the CDR3 is 13 residues. V gave up 4 bases and J gave up 6 bases, with 13 bases separating them. Per germline, CDR1 SGHRS and CDR2 YFSETQ. The CDR3 loop reads CASSPEGSNGYTF. In DNA form, the CDR3 reads TGCGCCAGCAGCCCGGAAGGGTCGAATGGCTACACCTTC.

The genes are TRBV18 and TRBJ2-5; TRBD1 matches at 9 bases. This CDR3 region has 15 residues. V was clipped by 6 bases and J by 2 bases; unmatched bases: 7. Germline CDR1 reads KGHSH; CDR2 reads LQKENI. The CDR3, as DNA: TGTGCCAGCTCTCGACAGGGGGATGCTCAAGAGACCCAGTACTTC. It translates to CASSRQGDAQETQYF.

V usage is TRBV9 and J usage is TRBJ1-3; no reliable D call. This CDR3 has 13 amino acids. From germline, CDR1 is SGDLS and CDR2 YYNGEE. V was trimmed by 4 bases and J by 3 bases, leaving 8 bases between them. CDR3 sequence (DNA): TGTGCCAGCAGCCCTCCTCTTGGAAACACCATATATTTT. Protein sequence: CASSPPLGNTIYF. Using reference TRBV9 and TRBJ1-3 for the parts outside the CDR3, the full variable domain is DSGVTQTPKHLITATGQRVTLRCSPRSGDLSVYWYQQSLDQGLQFLIQYYNGEERAKGNILERFSAQQFPDLHSELNLSSLELGDSALYFCASSPPLGNTIYFGEGSWLTVV.

The genes are TRBV27 and TRBJ2-5, with D possibly called TRBD1 or TRBD2 (5 bases each). Trimming shortened V by 3 bases and J by 6 bases, and 14 bases separated the two germline ends. CDR1 and CDR2 (germline): MNHEY, SMNVEV (reference sequence). The CDR3 is 14 amino acids. CDR3: CASSFRGREKTQYF. As DNA, the CDR3 is TGTGCCAGCAGTTTCCGGGGCAGGGAAAAGACCCAGTACTTC.

The CDR3: CASSLVGAGANVLTF. Here the CDR3 DNA reads TGTGCCAGCAGCTTAGTTGGGGCTGGGGCCAACGTCCTGACTTTC. V gene TRBV7-9 combines with J gene TRBJ2-6, with D uncertain. Looked up from germline, CDR1 is SEHNR and CDR2 is FQNEAQ (reference sequence). CDR3 length equals 15 residues. V was clipped by 1 base and J by 2 bases, with 6 bases between them. The complete variable domain, with remaining parts taken from reference TRBV7-9 and TRBJ2-6, reads DTGVSQNPRHKITKRGQNVTFRCDPISEHNRLYWYRQTLGQGPEFLTYFQNEAQLEKSRLLSDRFSAERPKGSFSTLEIQRTEQGDSAMYLCASSLVGAGANVLTFGAGSRLTVL.

V gene TRBV6-6 combines with J gene TRBJ2-7; 8 bases are a match to TRBD1. This CDR3 is 14 amino acids long. The germline gives CDR1 MNHNY, CDR2 SVGAGI (reference sequence). The J segment lost 0 bases and the V segment lost 8 bases, leaving 6 bases of the junction unmatched. The CDR3 sequence is CASAIGTGSYEQYF. CDR3 DNA sequence: TGTGCCAGCGCGATAGGGACAGGCTCCTACGAGCAGTACTTC.

V is TRBV11-2 and J is TRBJ1-1; D gene ambiguous. This CDR3 is built from 16 residues. V gave up 0 bases and J gave up 3 bases, with 14 bases separating them. Germline values: CDR1 SGHAT, CDR2 FQNNGV. The CDR3 reads CASSLDLWRMDTEAFF. CDR3 sequence (DNA): TGTGCCAGCAGCTTAGATCTGTGGCGGATGGACACTGAAGCTTTCTTT.

The chain carries TRBV11-2 and TRBJ1-2; no definite D call. The CDR3 has 15 residues. Germline V gene data show CDR1 as SGHAT and CDR2 as FQNNGV. V was trimmed by 1 base and J by 1 base, leaving 10 bases between them. CDR3 region: CASSLAPADNYGYTF. The CDR3, as DNA: TGTGCCAGCAGCTTAGCTCCAGCGGATAACTATGGCTACACCTTC.

To note about this clone: This sample also contains other DNA sequences that code for the same CDR3. The rearrangement joins TRBV27 to TRBJ2-7; no clear D. V lost 6 bases and J lost 0, with 6 bases in between. Germline-derived CDR1 and CDR2 are MNHEY and SMNVEV (reference sequence). The CDR3 sequence is 12 residues long. CDR3 sequence (DNA): TGTGCCAGCAGGGACCGCTCCTACGAGCAGTACTTC. This translates into CASRDRSYEQYF.

This sequence joins TRBV28 and TRBJ2-1, with 7 bases lining up with TRBD2. The CDR3 spans 16 residues. Germline trimming cut 6 bases from V and 4 bases from J; bases unmatched to any gene: 12. Germline values: CDR1 MDHEN, CDR2 SYDVKM. CDR3 bases: TGTGCCAGCAGGGGGGGTGGTAGCGGGTCTTACAATGAGCAGTTCTTC. It codes for CASRGGGSGSYNEQFF.

A single count supports this clone. The chain couples TRBV19 to TRBJ1-5, with D uncertain. The germline gives CDR1 LNHDA, CDR2 SQIVND (reference sequence). Trimming took off 7 bases at V and 4 bases at J, with 11 bases between the two ends. There are 13 residues in the CDR3. The CDR3 loop is CASTGFGNQPQHF. CDR3 DNA sequence: TGTGCCAGTACGGGTTTTGGGAATCAGCCCCAGCATTTT.

Points on this clone: Additional DNA sequences in this sample encode the identical CDR3. The J gene is TRBJ2-5, the V gene TRBV5-1; TRBD2 aligns across 10 bases. There are 16 residues in the CDR3. The trim removed 0 bases at V and 1 base at J, leaving 3 bases unmatched. Germline CDR1 is SGHRS and CDR2 is YFSETQ. CDR3: CASSLGTSGTQETQYF. CDR3 DNA sequence: TGCGCCAGCAGCTTGGGCACTAGCGGGACCCAAGAGACCCAGTACTTC.

The chain joins TRBV19 to TRBJ1-5; TRBD1 might be the D (5 bases). Germline V gene sequence: CDR1 LNHDA, CDR2 SQIVND (reference sequence). This CDR3 comprises 13 residues. V shed 1 base and J shed 6 bases, with 7 bases lying between them. The CDR3 nucleotides are TGTGCCAGTAGTATAGGGGGCGCTCAGCCCCAGCATTTT. The encoded protein is CASSIGGAQPQHF. Looking up the rest from reference TRBV19 and TRBJ1-5 gives the full variable domain: DGGITQSPKYLFRKEGQNVTLSCEQNLNHDAMYWYRQDPGQGLRLIYYSQIVNDFQKGDIAEGYSVSREKKESFPLTVTSAQKNPTAFYLCASSIGGAQPQHFGDGTRLSIL.

V is TRBV6-1 and J is TRBJ1-4; no reliable D call. The V gene's germline CDR1 is MNHNS and CDR2 SASEGT. The V end lost 6 bases, the J end lost 5 bases, and 4 bases lay between the germline ends. CDR3 size: 11 residues. Here the CDR3 DNA reads TGTGCCAGCAGGAAGAATGAAAAACTGTTTTTT. It translates to CASRKNEKLFF.

V gene TRBV5-4 combines with J gene TRBJ1-1; 7 bases line up with TRBD1. CDR1 is SGHNT and CDR2 is YYREEE in the germline V gene (reference sequence). The CDR3 extends over 13 amino acids. The ends lost 0 bases at V and 7 bases at J; junction bases unmatched: 3. The CDR3 reads CASSLGQGDEAFF. CDR3 in DNA: TGTGCCAGCAGCTTGGGTCAGGGGGATGAAGCTTTCTTT.